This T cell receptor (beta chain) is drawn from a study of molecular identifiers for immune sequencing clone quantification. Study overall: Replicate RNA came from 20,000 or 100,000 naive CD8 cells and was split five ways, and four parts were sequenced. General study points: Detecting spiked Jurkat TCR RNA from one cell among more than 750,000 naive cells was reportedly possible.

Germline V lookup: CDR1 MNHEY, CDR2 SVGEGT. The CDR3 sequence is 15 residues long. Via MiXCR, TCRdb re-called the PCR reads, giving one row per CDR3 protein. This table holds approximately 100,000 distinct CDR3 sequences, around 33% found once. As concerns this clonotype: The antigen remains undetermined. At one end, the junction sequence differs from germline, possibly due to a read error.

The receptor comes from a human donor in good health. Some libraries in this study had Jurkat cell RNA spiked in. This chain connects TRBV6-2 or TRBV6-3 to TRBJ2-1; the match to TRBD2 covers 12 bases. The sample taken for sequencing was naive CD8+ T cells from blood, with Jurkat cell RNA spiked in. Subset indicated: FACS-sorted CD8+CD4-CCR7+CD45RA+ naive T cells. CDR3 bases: TGTGCCAGCAGACGACTAGCGGGAGTACACAAAGAGCAGTTCTTC. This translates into CASRRLAGVHKEQFF.